The next 25 T cell receptor beta chains were all read from a single sample in a study of early T cells in non-severe SARS-CoV-2 infection. MiXCR, applied by TCRdb to the 5' RACE reads, yields one record per CDR3 protein. The sample holds 30,000 to 40,000 distinct CDR3 sequences, less than 6.5% seen once. Sample: whole blood, taken at baseline. All receptors come from an adult who was a healthcare worker with PCR-confirmed SARS-CoV-2 infection or an uninfected control (not recorded which).

This clonotype was observed at least ten times. The CDR3 spells CASSLEILETQYF. CDR3 coding DNA: TGTGCCAGCAGCTTAGAAATTCTAGAGACCCAGTACTTC. This chain connects TRBV11-2 to TRBJ2-5; D remains ambiguous. V was clipped by 0 bases and J by 4 bases, with 6 bases between them. This CDR3 is built from 13 residues. From germline, CDR1 is SGHAT and CDR2 FQNNGV. The variable domain in full, with the rest retrieved from reference TRBV11-2 and TRBJ2-5, is EAGVAQSPRYKIIEKRQSVAFWCNPISGHATLYWYQQILGQGPKLLIQFQNNGVVDDSQLPKDRFSAERLKGVDSTLKIQPAKLEDSAVYLCASSLEILETQYFGPGTRLLVL.

Only a few counts were recorded for this clonotype. V gene TRBV12-3 or TRBV12-4 combines with J gene TRBJ2-7, with TRBD2 matching 11 bases. CDR3 length: 18 amino acids. V trimming: 3 bases; J trimming: 0 bases; junction bases outside the gene matches: 10. The CDR3 bases are TGTGCCAGCAGTTTTAAAACTAGCGGGAGCCCTAGCTCCTACGAGCAGTACTTC. It translates to CASSFKTSGSPSSYEQYF.

This clonotype was picked up many times. CDR3 sequence: CSVAGHLAGRADTQYF. The CDR3 bases are TGCAGCGTTGCGGGTCACCTAGCGGGACGAGCAGATACGCAGTATTTT. The chain has TRBV29-1 and TRBJ2-3; 9 nucleotides align to TRBD2. This CDR3 contains 16 residues. V lost 4 bases, J lost 4 bases, and 12 bases stayed unmatched. Germline CDR1 reads SQVTM; CDR2 reads ANQGSEA.

This clonotype was observed a single time. J is TRBJ2-3 and V is TRBV5-1, with D possibly being TRBD1 or TRBD2 (6 bases each). V was trimmed by 4 bases and J by 5 bases, leaving 17 bases between them. CDR1 and CDR2 (germline): SGHRS, YFSETQ. The length of the CDR3 is 15 residues. In DNA, the CDR3 is TGCGCCAGCAGCCCCTCGGGGGCCACAGGAGATACGCAGTATTTT. This translates into CASSPSGATGDTQYF.

Ten or more counts support this clonotype. The J gene is TRBJ2-5, the V gene TRBV20-1, with 8 bases matching TRBD2. Germline-derived CDR1 and CDR2 are DFQATT and SNEGSKA (reference sequence). CDR3 length: 12 residues. Trimming removed 5 bases from V and 5 bases from J; junction bases left unmatched: 4. This chain's CDR3 is CSAPRGRETQYF. CDR3 nucleotides: TGCAGTGCTCCGCGCGGGAGGGAGACCCAGTACTTC.

This clonotype has only a few counts. The CDR3: CSARPGTGELFF. The CDR3 nucleotides read TGCAGTGCTAGACCCGGCACCGGGGAGCTGTTTTTT. The V call is TRBV20-1, the J call TRBJ2-2; no reliable D call. Trimming shortened V by 2 bases and J by 4 bases, and 5 bases separated the two germline ends. The CDR3 contains 12 residues. The germline CDR1 and CDR2 sequences are DFQATT and SNEGSKA (reference sequence).

This clonotype was seen a handful of times. The chain uses TRBV5-1 and TRBJ2-7; 8 bases match TRBD2. The CDR3 is made up of 15 amino acids. Germline V gives CDR1 SGHRS, CDR2 YFSETQ. The V segment lost 2 bases and the J segment 1 base; nucleotides outside the gene matches: 5. The DNA of the CDR3 is TGCGCCAGCAGCTTCGGCAGCGGGAGTTCCTACGAGCAGTACGTC. Its protein product is CASSFGSGSSYEQYV.

This clonotype has at least ten counts. The chain has TRBV5-1 and TRBJ2-1, with D perhaps being TRBD1 or TRBD2 (5 bases each). CDR1 is SGHRS and CDR2 is YFSETQ in the germline V gene. The CDR3 consists of 14 residues. The ends were cut back, 4 bases at V and 3 bases at J, with 11 bases in the middle. CDR3 amino acids: CASSQGRLYNEQFF. The CDR3 region has the DNA TGCGCCAGCAGCCAGGGACGGCTCTACAATGAGCAGTTCTTC.

This clonotype was counted only a few times. This chain links TRBV21-1 with TRBJ2-7; TRBD2, the table's D call, lacks a check against the DNA. TRBV21-1 is classified as a pseudogene. The CDR3 is 15 residues long. Written as DNA, the CDR3 is TGTGCCAGCAGCAAAGCCACTAGCGGAACCTACGAGCAGTACGTC. It is translated as CASSKATSGTYEQYV.

This clonotype was counted many times. The genes are TRBV15 and TRBJ2-1; 10 nucleotides match TRBD2. There are 14 residues in the CDR3. With 7 bases clipped from V and 7 bases from J, the junction kept 7 bases outside the gene matches. CDR1 is LNHNV and CDR2 is YYDKDF in the germline V gene (reference sequence). CDR3 residues: CATTSGSFWNEQFF. DNA of the CDR3: TGTGCCACCACTAGCGGGAGCTTTTGGAATGAGCAGTTCTTC.

In this sample, this clonotype turned up many times. This chain uses TRBV10-3 with TRBJ2-7; maybe TRBD1 (6 bases). V was pared by 6 bases and J by 0 bases, with 9 bases between. The CDR3 consists of 13 residues. CDR1 ENHRY and CDR2 SYGVKD come from the germline V gene. The chain's CDR3 is CAIRQGSSYEQYF. CDR3 bases: TGTGCCATCAGACAGGGAAGCTCCTACGAGCAGTACTTC.

The table lists this clonotype with many counts. The V and J genes are TRBV12-3 or TRBV12-4 and TRBJ2-1; maybe TRBD1 (6 bases). The CDR3 runs 17 residues. The V and J ends lost 3 bases and 6 bases respectively, with 21 bases between them. The CDR3 here is CASSFSWPGQSINEQFF. CDR3 in DNA: TGTGCCAGCAGTTTCTCCTGGCCGGGACAAAGTATCAATGAGCAGTTCTTC.

Worth noting for this clonotype: A much larger clone lies a single base off, so this may be a read error. This chain uses TRBV6-5 with TRBJ1-2; TRBD1 matches at 7 bases. The CDR3 has 13 amino acids. Per the germline V gene, CDR1 is MNHEY and CDR2 is SVGAGI. CDR3 nucleotide sequence: TGTACCAGCGGACCGGGACAGACGAACGGCTACACCTTC. It is translated as CTSGPGQTNGYTF.

This clonotype was recorded only once. The chain employs TRBV19 and TRBJ1-2; D possibly corresponds to TRBD1 (5 bases). The CDR3 spans 14 residues. CDR1 and CDR2 (germline): LNHDA, SQIVND (reference sequence). V was trimmed by 5 bases and J by 4 bases, leaving 14 bases between them. The CDR3 sequence is CASSPPGPFYGYTF. For the CDR3, the DNA is TGTGCCAGTAGTCCCCCGGGACCCTTCTATGGCTACACCTTC.

V gene TRBV5-4 combines with J gene TRBJ2-3; D is possibly TRBD2 (6 bases). The V and J ends lost 9 bases and 14 bases respectively, with 28 bases between them. The CDR3 has 14 residues. Germline V gives CDR1 SGHNT, CDR2 YYREEE (reference sequence). The CDR3 DNA follows: TGTGCCACCTCGCGGGCGAGCTTGGAGGGAGAGCGGTATTTT. This sequence encodes CATSRASLEGERYF.

The sample holds many counts of this clonotype. The chain is built from TRBV19 and TRBJ2-6; 7 bases are a match to TRBD1. There are 16 residues in the CDR3. The J segment lost 0 bases and the V segment lost 7 bases, leaving 6 bases of the junction unmatched. The germline V gene has CDR1 LNHDA and CDR2 SQIVND (reference sequence). This CDR3 reads CASTSTGTSGANVLTF. As DNA, the CDR3 is TGTGCCAGTACATCGACAGGGACCTCTGGGGCCAACGTCCTGACTTTC.

This clonotype was counted at least ten times. The CDR3 DNA sequence: TGCGCCAGCAGCTCATGGGACCGCCCCACGGATGAGCAGTTCTTC. Translating gives CASSSWDRPTDEQFF. The chain has TRBV5-1 and TRBJ2-1; D is possibly TRBD1 or TRBD2 (5 bases each). The CDR3 length is 15 residues. Trimming pared 3 bases from V and 8 bases from J, leaving 18 bases between. Germline-derived CDR1 and CDR2 are SGHRS and YFSETQ.

The sample holds a few counts of this clonotype. The V call is TRBV11-2, the J call TRBJ2-5; unclear D gene. This CDR3 contains 15 residues. V lost 6 bases and J 4 bases, leaving 18 bases between the germline ends. Germline CDR1 and CDR2: SGHAT and FQNNGV. CDR3 bases: TGTGCCAGCAGGGATACAACCAGACACGTAGAGACCCAGTACTTC. This gives the protein CASRDTTRHVETQYF.

This clonotype appeared many times. V gene TRBV30 combines with J gene TRBJ2-1; 8 bases map to TRBD2. The germline V gene encodes CDR1 GTSNPN and CDR2 SVGIG (reference sequence). There are 15 residues in the CDR3. J gave up 4 bases and V 2 bases, and 7 bases lay outside the gene matches. CDR3: CAWSQREPRYNEQFF. Written as DNA, the CDR3 is TGTGCCTGGAGTCAGCGGGAGCCGAGGTACAATGAGCAGTTCTTC.

This clonotype is categorized as medium-sized. This chain uses TRBV27 with TRBJ2-1, with D unresolved. CDR1 MNHEY and CDR2 SMNVEV come from the germline V gene (reference sequence). V was trimmed by 3 bases and J by 3 bases, leaving 3 bases between them. The CDR3 length is 12 residues. The CDR3 nucleotides are TGTGCCAGCAGTTTGGGCTACAATGAGCAGTTCTTC. Its translation: CASSLGYNEQFF.

This clonotype occurred many times. The V gene is TRBV28, the J gene TRBJ2-3, with 10 bases identical to TRBD2. With V trimmed by 5 bases and J by 1 base, 6 bases remained unmatched. The CDR3 spans 16 residues. CDR1 and CDR2 (germline): MDHEN, SYDVKM. The CDR3: CASSPWTSGRTDTQYF. In DNA form, the CDR3 reads TGTGCCAGCAGTCCCTGGACTAGCGGACGCACAGATACGCAGTATTTT.

This clonotype appeared many times. The gene calls are TRBV12-3 or TRBV12-4 and TRBJ2-7; 10 bases align to TRBD2. J lost 7 bases, V lost 3 bases, and 15 bases had no gene match. The CDR3 spans 17 residues. The CDR3 region has the DNA TGTGCCAGCAGTTTTACTAGCGGGATTGAATCCTCCTGGGAGCAGTACGTC. Residues: CASSFTSGIESSWEQYV.

This clonotype was seen at least ten times. The chain joins TRBV29-1 to TRBJ2-1, with TRBD1 matching 7 bases. The V gene end was trimmed by 8 bases and the J gene end by 7 bases; junction bases not matched to a gene: 11. CDR1 and CDR2 (germline): SQVTM, ANQGSEA. This CDR3 spans 13 amino acids. The CDR3 spells CSPRGTAENEQFF. In nucleotides, the CDR3 is TGCAGCCCACGAGGGACAGCGGAAAATGAGCAGTTCTTC.

This clonotype was seen ten or more times. The chain has TRBV13 and TRBJ2-7; TRBD2 agrees at 10 bases. Germline values: CDR1 PRHDT, CDR2 FYEKMQ (reference sequence). CDR3 size: 15 residues. V lost 1 base, J lost 5 bases, and 5 bases stayed unmatched. The CDR3 sequence is CASSLVLAGVDEQYF. CDR3 DNA sequence: TGTGCCAGCAGCTTAGTGCTAGCGGGAGTCGACGAGCAGTACTTC.

In this sample, this clonotype turned up many times. The V and J genes are TRBV12-3 or TRBV12-4 and TRBJ1-2, with 7 bases aligning to TRBD1. The CDR3 contains 12 residues. V lost 9 bases and J lost 4; bases outside the gene matches: 5. In DNA, the CDR3 is TGTGCCAGTTCGACAGGGTTCTATGGCTACACCTTC. It translates to CASSTGFYGYTF.